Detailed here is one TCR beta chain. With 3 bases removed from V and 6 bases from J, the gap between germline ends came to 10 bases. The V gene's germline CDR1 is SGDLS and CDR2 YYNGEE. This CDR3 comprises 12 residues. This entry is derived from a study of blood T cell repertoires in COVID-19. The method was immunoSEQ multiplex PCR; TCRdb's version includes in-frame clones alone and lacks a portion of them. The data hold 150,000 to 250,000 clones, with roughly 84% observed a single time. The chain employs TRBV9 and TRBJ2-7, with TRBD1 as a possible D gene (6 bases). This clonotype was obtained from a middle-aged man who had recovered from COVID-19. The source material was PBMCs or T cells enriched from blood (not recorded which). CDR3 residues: CASSGDRIEQYF. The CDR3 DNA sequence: TGTGCCAGCAGCGGCGACAGGATCGAGCAGTACTTC.